What follows are 14 T cell receptor beta chains derived from one specimen sequenced in a study of tumor-infiltrating lymphocytes in glioblastoma multiforme. TCRB libraries came from RNA via three nested multiplex PCR rounds. TCRdb processed the multiplex PCR reads anew with MiXCR; each CDR3 protein has one entry. The repertoire holds fewer than 40,000 distinct CDR3 sequences, with approximately 66% as singletons. The sample comprised brain tumor tissue. The receptors here all came from a male donor with glioblastoma.

This clonotype has a count of ten or more. V usage is TRBV24-1 and J usage is TRBJ2-7; D may be TRBD1 (5 bases). The CDR3 has 14 amino acids. CDR1 KGHDR and CDR2 SFDVKD come from the germline V gene. Trimming pared 4 bases from V and 2 bases from J, leaving 11 bases between. This chain's CDR3 is CATSDLDTPYEQYF. The DNA for the CDR3 is TGTGCCACCAGTGACCTGGACACTCCCTACGAGCAGTACTTC.

The chain combines TRBV6-6 with TRBJ2-1; D is perhaps TRBD2 (5 bases). V lost 5 bases, J lost 6 bases, and 20 bases lay in between. The germline V gene encodes CDR1 MNHNY and CDR2 SVGAGI (reference sequence). The CDR3 covers 16 residues. In nucleotides, the CDR3 is TGTGCCAGCAGTACGAATCCGAAGCTAGCCTCCAATGAGCAGTTCTTC. It specifies CASSTNPKLASNEQFF.

On this clonotype: A read error may be the cause here, since a much bigger clone is one base away. This chain joins TRBV28 and TRBJ1-1; D is ambiguous. The V gene's germline CDR1 is MDHEN and CDR2 SYDVKM. Trimming pared 8 bases from V and 3 bases from J, leaving 7 bases between. The CDR3 consists of 11 residues. The DNA of the CDR3 is TGTGCCAGCGAGCAGGACACTGAAGCTTTCTTT. This encodes CASEQDTEAFF.

This clonotype is termed medium-sized. The rearrangement links TRBV20-1 to TRBJ2-7; TRBD2 matches 13 bases. The CDR3 length is 13 residues. The germline gives CDR1 DFQATT, CDR2 SNEGSKA (reference sequence). As DNA, the CDR3 is TGCAGCGCAGACGGACTAGCGGGAGTGGGGCAGTACTTC. Its protein product is CSADGLAGVGQYF.

The sample holds one count of this clonotype. At one end the junction does not follow the germline gene, possibly because of a read error. V and J are TRBV20-1 and TRBJ2-3; TRBD2 agrees at 7 bases. The V gene's germline CDR1 is DFQATT and CDR2 SNEGSKA (reference sequence). CDR3 size: 15 residues. For the CDR3, the DNA is TGCAGTGTTAGAGAGCTTGCGGGAGTGGTGGATACGCAGTATTTT. Protein product: CSVRELAGVVDTQYF.

This clonotype was seen a few times. V usage is TRBV6-2 or TRBV6-3 and J usage is TRBJ2-1, with 7 bases aligning to TRBD2. V shed 6 bases and J 6 bases; nucleotides not matched to a gene: 5. Germline V gene lookup returns CDR1 MNHEY and CDR2 SVGEGT. The length of the CDR3 is 13 residues. The CDR3 loop is CASRPGGINEQFF. In nucleotides, the CDR3 is TGTGCCAGCAGACCCGGGGGGATCAATGAGCAGTTCTTC.

Comments on this clonotype: One junction end does not reproduce the germline sequence, and a read error may be involved. The genes are TRBV6-5 and TRBJ2-6, with D tentatively TRBD1 (5 bases). Germline CDR1 reads MNHEY; CDR2 reads SVGAGI. This CDR3 comprises 16 residues. CDR3: CASRSKGLQGANVPTF. CDR3 DNA: TGTGCCAGCAGATCGAAAGGCTTGCAAGGGGCCAACGTCCCGACTTTC.

Comments on this clonotype: Here the CDR3 omits its conserved ending phenylalanine or tryptophan, so a read error is the likely source. The chain couples TRBV20-1 to TRBJ2-3; tentatively, D is TRBD2 (6 bases). CDR1 is DFQATT and CDR2 is SNEGSKA in the germline V gene (reference sequence). The V gene lost 5 bases and the J gene lost 5 bases, with 23 bases spanning the gap. This CDR3 comprises 16 residues. Written as DNA, the CDR3 is TGCAGTGCTGACGGATCATCCGGGAGTAGCGTAGATACGCAGTATTCT. Amino acid sequence: CSADGSSGSSVDTQYS.

The chain couples TRBV29-1 to TRBJ2-1; maybe TRBD1 (5 bases). The CDR3 is 14 residues long. From germline, CDR1 is SQVTM and CDR2 ANQGSEA. CDR3 DNA sequence: TGCATCGTAACAGAGTCAGGGTCCTACAATGAGCAGTTCTTC. This codes for CIVTESGSYNEQFF.

Remarks on this clonotype: The CDR3 ends on some other residue instead of the conserved phenylalanine or tryptophan, so this is likely a read error. The chain recombines TRBV11-2 with TRBJ2-1; TRBD1 aligns across 8 bases. Looked up from germline, CDR1 is SGHAT and CDR2 is FQNNGV. CDR3 length: 15 amino acids. V lost 5 bases to trimming and J lost 12 bases; unmatched junction nucleotides: 15. CDR3 protein: CASSQGASWRVGQFL. The CDR3 nucleotides are TGTGCCAGCAGCCAGGGGGCTAGCTGGAGGGTTGGGCAGTTCTTA.

Of note for this clonotype: A junction end diverges from the germline sequence, so it may reflect a read error. This chain uses TRBV11-2 with TRBJ2-2; TRBD1 might be the D (6 bases). This CDR3 contains 18 residues. In germline, CDR1 is SGHAT, CDR2 FQNNGV. CDR3 sequence (DNA): TGTGCCAGCAGCCGGGACATGGGGCGCCCGGCGAACACCGGGGAGCTATTTTTT. This sequence encodes CASSRDMGRPANTGELFF.

Note on this clonotype: The junction shows a germline mismatch at one end, possibly a read error. CDR3 nucleotides: TGCAGCGTTGGTCATGGTACCTACAAGCAGTACTTC. Translated, it gives CSVGHGTYKQYF. The V gene is TRBV29-1, the J gene TRBJ2-7, with D hard to call. The CDR3 contains 12 residues. Germline V gene lookup returns CDR1 SQVTM and CDR2 ANQGSEA.

The chain recombines TRBV29-1 with TRBJ1-1; D is unresolved. From germline, CDR1 is SQVTM and CDR2 ANQGSEA. V was trimmed by 1 base and J by 11 bases, leaving 11 bases between them. This CDR3 spans 11 amino acids. The chain's CDR3 is CSVEGTSEAFF. As DNA, the CDR3 is TGCAGCGTTGAAGGGACTTCCGAGGCTTTCTTT.

To note about this clonotype: Possible read error: a much larger clone is one base away. Since no conserved phenylalanine or tryptophan closes the CDR3, a read error is the likely cause. The chain recombines TRBV2 with TRBJ2-1; 7 nucleotides line up with TRBD2. This CDR3 region has 15 residues. Germline V gene lookup returns CDR1 SNHLY and CDR2 FYNNEI. V trimming: 4 bases; J trimming: 0 bases; junction bases outside the gene matches: 3. The CDR3 nucleotides read TGTGCCAGCAGTGCGGGAGGAGGCTCCTACAATGAGCAGTTCCTC. As protein: CASSAGGGSYNEQFL.